The 10 T cell receptor beta chains reported below all come from one sample, sequenced in a study of T cells in Graves' hyperthyroidism and ophthalmopathy. Amplification yielded TCR beta CDR3 regions, with RNA transcripts as the source. A first-round RT-PCR of the TCR CDR3 used the HTBI primer set. TCRdb ran MiXCR on the multiplex PCR reads and lists one entry per CDR3 protein. The top ten hold around 3.5% of the sample, which has some 580,000 distinct CDR3 sequences, more than 15% seen once. What was sequenced was blood. The receptor set was obtained from a woman between 40 and 55 years old with Graves' ophthalmopathy.

This clonotype was counted at least ten times. The chain uses TRBV9 and TRBJ2-3; no reliable D call. The CDR3 spans 14 residues. With 4 bases removed from V and 4 bases from J, the gap between germline ends came to 13 bases. Germline assignment: CDR1 SGDLS and CDR2 YYNGEE. CDR3 DNA sequence: TGTGCCAGCAGCTCCGTCGGAGCACCAGATACGCAGTATTTT. Translated, it gives CASSSVGAPDTQYF.

The CDR3 here is CASSPPRTSGRYQETQYF. The CDR3 DNA reads as TGTGCCAGCTCACCACCGAGGACTAGCGGGAGGTATCAGGAGACCCAGTACTTC. V and J are TRBV18 and TRBJ2-5, with TRBD2 identical over 14 bases. CDR3 length: 18 amino acids. The germline V gene has CDR1 KGHSH and CDR2 LQKENI. V gave up 0 bases and J gave up 5 bases; unmatched junction bases: 8.

This sequence joins TRBV12-3 or TRBV12-4 and TRBJ2-5, with 8 bases lining up with TRBD1. This CDR3 comprises 15 residues. V lost 6 bases to trimming and J lost 6 bases; unmatched junction nucleotides: 12. The CDR3 DNA follows: TGTGCCAGCAGCATTCAGGGGGCGCATTTGCAGACCCAGTACTTC. This gives the protein CASSIQGAHLQTQYF.

This clonotype was counted between two and nine times. The chain couples TRBV18 to TRBJ2-4; the D is unclear. V gave up 3 bases and J gave up 7 bases, with 10 bases separating them. The CDR3 covers 13 residues. CDR1 is KGHSH, CDR2 LQKENI, per germline. The CDR3 loop reads CASSPPMRNIQYF. The CDR3 bases are TGTGCCAGCTCACCCCCTATGAGGAACATTCAGTACTTC.

V is TRBV6-1 and J is TRBJ2-7; possible D gene TRBD2, 5 bases. This CDR3 has 14 amino acids. The V end lost 7 bases, the J end lost 3 bases, and 16 bases lay between the germline ends. Germline CDR1 and CDR2: MNHNS and SASEGT. The CDR3 is CASTLRGRSYEQYF. The DNA of the CDR3 is TGTGCCAGCACCTTAAGAGGGCGAAGCTACGAGCAGTACTTC.

This clonotype appeared many times. This sequence joins TRBV20-1 and TRBJ1-1; D possibly corresponds to TRBD1 (5 bases). The length of the CDR3 is 12 residues. The V end was cut by 6 bases, the J end by 3 bases, with 11 bases between. Germline loops: CDR1 DFQATT, CDR2 SNEGSKA (reference sequence). The CDR3 loop reads CSAGTGDTEAFF. For the CDR3, the DNA is TGCAGTGCGGGCACGGGGGACACTGAAGCTTTCTTT.

This clonotype was counted between two and nine times. The V gene is TRBV11-2, the J gene TRBJ2-7; 10 nucleotides agree with TRBD2. Germline V CDR1 and CDR2: SGHAT, FQNNGV. This CDR3 is built from 14 residues. V lost 4 bases to trimming and J lost 4 bases; unmatched junction nucleotides: 4. CDR3 region: CASSSYSGRYEQYF. CDR3 coding DNA: TGTGCCAGCAGCTCATATAGCGGGAGGTACGAGCAGTACTTC.

Worth noting for this clonotype: The limits of the CDR3 on the DNA are not certain, so only TCRdb's listed CDR3 is given. V and J are TRBV20-1 and TRBJ1-4; the D segment call TRBD1 is taken from the table without a DNA check. The CDR3 comprises 14 residues, both ends counted. CDR1 DFQATT and CDR2 SNEGSKA come from the germline V gene (reference sequence). The CDR3 loop is CSTSDRAVYGKLFF.

This clonotype was counted ten times or more. One end of the junction is discordant with germline, which a read error may explain. In nucleotides, the CDR3 is TGTGCCAGCTCCTGGACGGGGGTGCCCTACAACGAGCAGTTCTTC. It is translated as CASSWTGVPYNEQFF. This chain joins TRBV2 and TRBJ2-1, with D possibly being TRBD2 (6 bases). The CDR3 runs 15 residues. Per the germline V gene, CDR1 is SNHLY and CDR2 is FYNNEI.

The chain uses TRBV7-9 and TRBJ1-2; D may be TRBD1 (6 bases). Germline loops: CDR1 SEHNR, CDR2 FQNEAQ (reference sequence). The CDR3 runs to 14 residues. The V and J ends lost 0 bases and 7 bases respectively, with 12 bases between them. CDR3 bases: TGTGCCAGCAGCTTAGCGGGGGCAGTGAGTGGCTACACCTTC. This codes for CASSLAGAVSGYTF.